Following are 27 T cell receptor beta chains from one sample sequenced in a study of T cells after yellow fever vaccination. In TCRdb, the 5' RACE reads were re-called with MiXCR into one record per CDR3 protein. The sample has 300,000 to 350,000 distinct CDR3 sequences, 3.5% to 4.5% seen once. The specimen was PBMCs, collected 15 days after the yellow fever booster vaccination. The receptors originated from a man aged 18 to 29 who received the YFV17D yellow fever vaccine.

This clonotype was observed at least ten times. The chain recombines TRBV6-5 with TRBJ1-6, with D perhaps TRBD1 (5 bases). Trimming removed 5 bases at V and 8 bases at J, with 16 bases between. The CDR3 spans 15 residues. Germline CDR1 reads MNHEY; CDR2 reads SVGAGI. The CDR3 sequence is CASSRIRGDDSPLHF. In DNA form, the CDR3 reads TGTGCCAGCAGTCGGATTCGAGGGGATGATTCACCCCTCCACTTT.

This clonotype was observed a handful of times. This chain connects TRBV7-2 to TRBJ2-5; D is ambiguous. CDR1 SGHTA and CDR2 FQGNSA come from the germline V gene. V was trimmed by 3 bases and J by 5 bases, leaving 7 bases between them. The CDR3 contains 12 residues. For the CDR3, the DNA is TGTGCCAGCAGCTTTAACGGGGAGACCCAGTACTTC. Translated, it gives CASSFNGETQYF. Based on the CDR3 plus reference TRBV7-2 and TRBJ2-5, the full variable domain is GAGVSQSPSNKVTEKGKDVELRCDPISGHTALYWYRQSLGQGLEFLIYFQGNSAPDKSGLPSDRFSAERTGGSVSTLTIQRTQQEDSAVYLCASSFNGETQYFGPGTRLLVL.

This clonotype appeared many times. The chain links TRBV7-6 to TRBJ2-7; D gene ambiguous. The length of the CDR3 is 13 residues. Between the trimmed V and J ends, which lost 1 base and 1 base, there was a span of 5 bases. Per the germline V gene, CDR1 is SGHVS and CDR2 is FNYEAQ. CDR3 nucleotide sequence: TGTGCCAGCAGCTTAGACGAGTCCTACGAGCAGTACTTC. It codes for CASSLDESYEQYF.

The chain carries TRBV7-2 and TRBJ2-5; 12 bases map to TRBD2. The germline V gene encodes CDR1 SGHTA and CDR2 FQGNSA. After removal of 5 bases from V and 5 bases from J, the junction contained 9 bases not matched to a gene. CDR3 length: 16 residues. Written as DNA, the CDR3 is TGTGCCAGCAGCCCCCGGACTAGCGGGGCGGGGGAGACCCAGTACTTC. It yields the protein CASSPRTSGAGETQYF. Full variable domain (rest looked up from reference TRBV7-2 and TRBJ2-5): GAGVSQSPSNKVTEKGKDVELRCDPISGHTALYWYRQSLGQGLEFLIYFQGNSAPDKSGLPSDRFSAERTGGSVSTLTIQRTQQEDSAVYLCASSPRTSGAGETQYFGPGTRLLVL.

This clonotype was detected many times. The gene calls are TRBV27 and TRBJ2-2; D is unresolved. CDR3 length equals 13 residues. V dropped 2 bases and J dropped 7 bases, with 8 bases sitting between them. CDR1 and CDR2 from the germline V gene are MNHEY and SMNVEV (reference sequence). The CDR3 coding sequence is TGTGCCAGCAGTTTAAATGGGCACGGGGAGCTGTTTTTT. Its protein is CASSLNGHGELFF.

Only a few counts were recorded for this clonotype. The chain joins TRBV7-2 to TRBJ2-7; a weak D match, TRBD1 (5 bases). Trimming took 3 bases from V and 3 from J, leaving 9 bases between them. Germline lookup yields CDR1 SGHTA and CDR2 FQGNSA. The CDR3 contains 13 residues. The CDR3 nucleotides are TGTGCCAGCAGCTTTGGGGCCTTCTACGAGCAGTACGTC. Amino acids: CASSFGAFYEQYV.

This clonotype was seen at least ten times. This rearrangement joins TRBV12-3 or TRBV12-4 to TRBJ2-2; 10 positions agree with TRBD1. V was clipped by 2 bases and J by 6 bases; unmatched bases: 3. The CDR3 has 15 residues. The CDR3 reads CASSLWGQGSGELFF. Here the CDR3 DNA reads TGTGCCAGCAGTTTATGGGGACAGGGGTCCGGGGAGCTGTTTTTT.

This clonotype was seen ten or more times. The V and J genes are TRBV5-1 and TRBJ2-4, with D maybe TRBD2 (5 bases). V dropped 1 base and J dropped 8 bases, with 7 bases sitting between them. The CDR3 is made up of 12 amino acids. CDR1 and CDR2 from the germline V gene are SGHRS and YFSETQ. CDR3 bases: TGCGCCAGCAGCTTGACGCGGGACATTCAGTACTTC. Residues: CASSLTRDIQYF.

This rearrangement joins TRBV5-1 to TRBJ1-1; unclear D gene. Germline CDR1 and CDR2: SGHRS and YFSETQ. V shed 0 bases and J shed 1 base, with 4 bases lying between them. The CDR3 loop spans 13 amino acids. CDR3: CASSLVWNTEAFF. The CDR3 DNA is TGCGCCAGCAGCTTGGTTTGGAACACTGAAGCTTTCTTT.

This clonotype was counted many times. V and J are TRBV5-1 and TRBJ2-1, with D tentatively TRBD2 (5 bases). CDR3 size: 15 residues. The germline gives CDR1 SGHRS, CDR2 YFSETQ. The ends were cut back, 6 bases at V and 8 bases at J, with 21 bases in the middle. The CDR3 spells CASTGVGLEEDEQFF. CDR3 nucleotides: TGCGCCAGCACCGGGGTGGGGTTGGAGGAGGATGAGCAGTTCTTC.

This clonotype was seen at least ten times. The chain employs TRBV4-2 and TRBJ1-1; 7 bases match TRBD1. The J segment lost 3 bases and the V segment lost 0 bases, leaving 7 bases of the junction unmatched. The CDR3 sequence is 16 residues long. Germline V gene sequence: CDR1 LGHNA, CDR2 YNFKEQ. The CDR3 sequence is CASSQENGGGHTEAFF. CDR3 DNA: TGTGCCAGCAGCCAAGAGAACGGAGGGGGCCACACTGAAGCTTTCTTT.

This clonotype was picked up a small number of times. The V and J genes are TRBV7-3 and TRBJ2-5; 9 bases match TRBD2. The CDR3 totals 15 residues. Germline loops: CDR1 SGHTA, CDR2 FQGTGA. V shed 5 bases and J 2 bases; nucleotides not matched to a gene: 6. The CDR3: CASSRSGGPQETQYF. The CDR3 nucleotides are TGTGCCAGCAGCCGCAGCGGGGGGCCACAAGAGACCCAGTACTTC.

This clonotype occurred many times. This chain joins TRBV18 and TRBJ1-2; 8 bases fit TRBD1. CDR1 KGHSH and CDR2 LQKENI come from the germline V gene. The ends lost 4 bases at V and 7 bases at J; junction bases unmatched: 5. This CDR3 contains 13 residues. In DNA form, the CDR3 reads TGTGCCAGCTCACTGGACAGGGTCGGTGGCTACACCTTC. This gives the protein CASSLDRVGGYTF.

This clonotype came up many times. Here the CDR3 reads CASRSGLGTDTQYF. The CDR3 DNA is TGTGCCAGCAGATCAGGGCTGGGCACAGATACGCAGTATTTT. V gene TRBV12-3 or TRBV12-4 combines with J gene TRBJ2-3, with a tentative D call TRBD1 (5 bases). Trimming pared 6 bases from V and 1 base from J, leaving 11 bases between. The CDR3 contains 14 residues.

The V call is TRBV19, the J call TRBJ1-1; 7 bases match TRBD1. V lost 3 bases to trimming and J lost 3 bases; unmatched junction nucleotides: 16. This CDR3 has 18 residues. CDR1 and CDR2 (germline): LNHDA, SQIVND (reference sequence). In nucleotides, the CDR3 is TGTGCCAGTAGTATGAGGCCCCCAGGGGGAAGTGGCCACACTGAAGCTTTCTTT. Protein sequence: CASSMRPPGGSGHTEAFF.

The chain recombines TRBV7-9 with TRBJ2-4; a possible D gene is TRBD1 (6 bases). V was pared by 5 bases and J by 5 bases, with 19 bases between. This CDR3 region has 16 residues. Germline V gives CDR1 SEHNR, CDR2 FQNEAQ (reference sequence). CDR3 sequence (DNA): TGTGCCAGCAGCCCCTCAAGAGCCAGGGGCCAAAACATTCAGTACTTC. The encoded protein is CASSPSRARGQNIQYF.

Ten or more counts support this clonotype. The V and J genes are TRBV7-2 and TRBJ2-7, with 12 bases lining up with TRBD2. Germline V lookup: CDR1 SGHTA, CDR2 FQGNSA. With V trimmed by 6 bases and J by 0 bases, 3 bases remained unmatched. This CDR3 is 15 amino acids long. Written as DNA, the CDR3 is TGTGCCAGCAGTCGGACTAGCGGGGCCTCCTACGAGCAGTACTTC. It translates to CASSRTSGASYEQYF. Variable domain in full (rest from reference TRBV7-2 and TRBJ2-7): GAGVSQSPSNKVTEKGKDVELRCDPISGHTALYWYRQSLGQGLEFLIYFQGNSAPDKSGLPSDRFSAERTGGSVSTLTIQRTQQEDSAVYLCASSRTSGASYEQYFGPGTRLTVT.

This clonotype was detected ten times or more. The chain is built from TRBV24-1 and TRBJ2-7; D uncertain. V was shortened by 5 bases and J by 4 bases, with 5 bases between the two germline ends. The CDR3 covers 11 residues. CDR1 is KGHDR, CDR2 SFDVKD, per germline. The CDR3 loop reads CATSGPYEQYF. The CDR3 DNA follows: TGTGCCACCAGTGGCCCGTACGAGCAGTACTTC.

The CDR3 nucleotides read TGTGCCAGCAGTCCAGGGACAGGGGGTCCCGGGGAGCTGTTTTTT. This gives the protein CASSPGTGGPGELFF. This chain links TRBV6-6 with TRBJ2-2; 11 bases line up with TRBD1. The CDR3 loop spans 15 amino acids. V shed 5 bases and J 6 bases; nucleotides not matched to a gene: 5. Germline loops: CDR1 MNHNY, CDR2 SVGAGI (reference sequence).

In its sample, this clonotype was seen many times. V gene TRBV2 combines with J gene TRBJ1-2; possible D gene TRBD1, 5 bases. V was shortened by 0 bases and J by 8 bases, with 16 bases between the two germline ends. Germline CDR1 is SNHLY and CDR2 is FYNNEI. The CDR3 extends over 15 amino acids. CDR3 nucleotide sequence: TGTGCCAGCAGTGAAGCGCTCCGGGACGCTCGGGGCTACACCTTC. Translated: CASSEALRDARGYTF.

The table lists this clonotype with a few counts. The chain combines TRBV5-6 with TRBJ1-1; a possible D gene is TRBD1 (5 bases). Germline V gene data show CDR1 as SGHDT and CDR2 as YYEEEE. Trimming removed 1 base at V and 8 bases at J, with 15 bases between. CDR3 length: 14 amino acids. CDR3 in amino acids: CASSLRVGGDEAFF. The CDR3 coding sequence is TGTGCCAGCAGCTTGAGGGTGGGGGGGGACGAAGCTTTCTTT.

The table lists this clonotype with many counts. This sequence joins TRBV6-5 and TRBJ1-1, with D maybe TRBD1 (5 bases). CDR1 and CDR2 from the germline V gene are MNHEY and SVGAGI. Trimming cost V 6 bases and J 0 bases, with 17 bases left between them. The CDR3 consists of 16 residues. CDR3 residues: CASRRRGGSMNTEAFF. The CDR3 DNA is TGTGCCAGCAGGCGGAGGGGCGGATCCATGAACACTGAAGCTTTCTTT.

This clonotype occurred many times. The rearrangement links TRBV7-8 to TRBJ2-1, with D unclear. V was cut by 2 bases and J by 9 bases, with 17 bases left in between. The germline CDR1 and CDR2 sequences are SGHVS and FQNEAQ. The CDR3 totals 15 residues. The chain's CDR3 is CASSLITWTSSEQFF. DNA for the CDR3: TGTGCCAGCAGCTTAATTACTTGGACCAGTAGTGAGCAGTTCTTC. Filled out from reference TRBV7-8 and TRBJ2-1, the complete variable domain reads GAGVSQSPRYKVAKRGQDVALRCDPISGHVSLFWYQQALGQGPEFLTYFQNEAQLDKSGLPSDRFFAERPEGSVSTLKIQRTQQEDSAVYLCASSLITWTSSEQFFGPGTRLTVL.

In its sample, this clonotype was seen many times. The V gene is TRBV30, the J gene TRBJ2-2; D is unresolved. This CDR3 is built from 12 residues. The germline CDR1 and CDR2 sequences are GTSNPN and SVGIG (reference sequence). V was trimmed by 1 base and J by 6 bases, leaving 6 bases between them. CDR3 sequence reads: CAWSGQPGELFF. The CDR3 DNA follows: TGTGCCTGGAGTGGGCAGCCCGGGGAGCTGTTTTTT.

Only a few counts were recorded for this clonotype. The CDR3 region has the DNA TGTGCCAGCAGCTTGGAGAGTGGGGGGAGAGCTTTCTTT. Amino acid sequence: CASSLESGGRAFF. The rearrangement joins TRBV7-9 to TRBJ1-1; possible D gene TRBD1, 5 bases. The V end was cut by 3 bases, the J end by 10 bases, with 15 bases between. Germline CDR1 SEHNR, CDR2 FQNEAQ (reference sequence). The CDR3 covers 13 residues.

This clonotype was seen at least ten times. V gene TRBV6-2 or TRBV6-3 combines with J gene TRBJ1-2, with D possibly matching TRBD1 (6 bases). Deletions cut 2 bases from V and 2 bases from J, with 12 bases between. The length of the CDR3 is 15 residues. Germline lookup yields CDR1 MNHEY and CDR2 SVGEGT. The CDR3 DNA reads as TGTGCCAGCAGTTACGGGACAAGAGGAAACTATGGCTACACCTTC. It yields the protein CASSYGTRGNYGYTF.

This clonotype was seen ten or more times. The chain's CDR3 is CASSLDPAGARGETQYF. The CDR3 nucleotides are TGCGCCAGCAGCTTGGATCCGGCGGGGGCACGGGGAGAGACCCAGTACTTC. The chain has TRBV5-1 and TRBJ2-5; weak D call: TRBD2 (7 bases). The CDR3 covers 17 residues. Germline-derived CDR1 and CDR2 are SGHRS and YFSETQ. Trimming shortened V by 0 bases and J by 4 bases, and 19 bases separated the two germline ends.